Each of the 23 T cell receptor beta chains below was sequenced from the same sample in a study of cytomegalovirus exposure and HLA in healthy donors (TCRdb year 2017). Receptor libraries were prepared by the immunoSEQ multiplex PCR assay. For the multiplex PCR, a mixture combining 60 forward primers for TCR Vbeta segments and 13 reverse primers for TCR Jbeta segments was used. This immuneACCESS table, as held by TCRdb, lists in-frame sequences with V and J called but not all clones. Of the missing ones, under half trace to an unresolved V gene in checked studies; the others have no known cause. Within this sample are about 150,000 clones, with around 84% of them counted one time only. Roughly 5.5% of the sample is taken by the ten largest. The sample was PBMCs. The receptors stem from a woman between 40 and 50 years old in good health and CMV-seropositive.

V gene TRBV9 combines with J gene TRBJ2-7; weak D call: TRBD2 (5 bases). The CDR3 covers 15 residues. V was trimmed by 4 bases and J by 4 bases, leaving 18 bases between them. Germline lookup yields CDR1 SGDLS and CDR2 YYNGEE. The CDR3 loop is CASSLQGSSAYEQYF. The CDR3 DNA follows: TGTGCCAGCAGCCTCCAAGGGAGCTCGGCTTACGAGCAGTACTTC. The variable domain in full, with the rest retrieved from reference TRBV9 and TRBJ2-7, is DSGVTQTPKHLITATGQRVTLRCSPRSGDLSVYWYQQSLDQGLQFLIQYYNGEERAKGNILERFSAQQFPDLHSELNLSSLELGDSALYFCASSLQGSSAYEQYFGPGTRLTVT.

The V gene is TRBV21-1, the J gene TRBJ2-1; the table's D call of TRBD2 was not tested on the DNA. TRBV21-1 has pseudogene status. This CDR3 has 20 residues. CDR3 in DNA: TGTGCCAGCAGCAAAGAAAACAGGTACCTAGCGGGACTAACCTACAATGAGCAGTTCTTC. Its translation is CASSKENRYLAGLTYNEQFF.

The V and J genes are TRBV28 and TRBJ2-6; D is unresolved. Germline V gene lookup returns CDR1 MDHEN and CDR2 SYDVKM. This CDR3 comprises 15 residues. Deletions cut 4 bases from V and 1 base from J, with 8 bases between. CDR3 protein: CASSSPRSGANVLTF. CDR3 DNA sequence: TGTGCCAGCAGTTCCCCCCGTTCTGGGGCCAACGTCCTGACTTTC. The whole variable domain, remainder taken from reference TRBV28 and TRBJ2-6, is DVKVTQSSRYLVKRTGEKVFLECVQDMDHENMFWYRQDPGLGLRLIYFSYDVKMKEKGDIPEGYSVSREKKERFSLILESASTNQTSMYLCASSSPRSGANVLTFGAGSRLTVL.

The genes are TRBV7-2 and TRBJ2-1, with 11 bases matching TRBD2. V trimming: 4 bases; J trimming: 6 bases; junction bases outside the gene matches: 8. This CDR3 is built from 16 residues. Germline values: CDR1 SGHTA, CDR2 FQGNSA. The CDR3 spells CASSSPTSGISNEQFF. In nucleotides, the CDR3 is TGTGCCAGCAGCTCTCCGACTAGCGGGATCAGCAATGAGCAGTTCTTC.

For this clone: The same CDR3 arises from other DNA sequences in this sample as well. This sequence joins TRBV30 and TRBJ1-5, with a weak D call TRBD1 (6 bases). From germline, CDR1 is GTSNPN and CDR2 SVGIG (reference sequence). The CDR3 runs 14 residues. Trimming shortened V by 0 bases and J by 2 bases, and 8 bases separated the two germline ends. The CDR3 DNA reads TGTGCCTGGAGTGTACAGGGCGGCAATCAGCCCCAGCATTTT. Translated, it gives CAWSVQGGNQPQHF.

The chain has TRBV25-1 and TRBJ2-1; the match to TRBD2 covers 10 bases. Trimming cost V 4 bases and J 9 bases; bases outside gene matches: 9. The germline V gene encodes CDR1 MGHDK and CDR2 SYGVNS. The CDR3 extends over 15 amino acids. This CDR3 is CASSGLASGGSEQFF. As DNA, the CDR3 is TGTGCCAGCAGTGGGTTGGCTAGCGGGGGCTCTGAGCAGTTCTTC.

The rearrangement uses TRBV6-5 and TRBJ1-3; maybe TRBD1 (5 bases). The V gene's germline CDR1 is MNHEY and CDR2 SVGAGI. The CDR3 is made up of 15 amino acids. V was clipped by 11 bases and J by 0 bases, with 17 bases between them. CDR3 coding DNA: TGTGCCTCAACCGGGGGAGGAAGCTCTGGAAACACCATATATTTT. As protein: CASTGGGSSGNTIYF.

This sequence joins TRBV11-3 and TRBJ2-3; 7 positions agree with TRBD1. V dropped 4 bases and J dropped 6; count of bases not matched to a gene: 4. This CDR3 contains 13 residues. The germline V gene encodes CDR1 SGHNT and CDR2 YENEEA. CDR3 nucleotides: TGTGCCAGCAGCTACAGGGGAACCGATACGCAGTATTTT. The encoded protein is CASSYRGTDTQYF.

The V call is TRBV11-3, the J call TRBJ2-1; possible D gene TRBD2, 5 bases. The CDR3 covers 15 residues. The germline gives CDR1 SGHNT, CDR2 YENEEA. Deletions cut 6 bases from V and 7 bases from J, with 19 bases between. For the CDR3, the DNA is TGTGCCAGCAGTCTCGGTCACGAGGGCCTAAATGAGCAGTTCTTC. This encodes CASSLGHEGLNEQFF.

This chain uses TRBV9 with TRBJ1-1, with TRBD1 identical over 8 bases. Germline CDR1 reads SGDLS; CDR2 reads YYNGEE. CDR3 size: 13 residues. V dropped 2 bases and J dropped 7; count of bases not matched to a gene: 4. The CDR3 DNA follows: TGTGCCAGCAGCGTCTCACAGGGGGATGAAGCTTTCTTT. Translating gives CASSVSQGDEAFF.

The chain joins TRBV30 to TRBJ1-2; 7 positions match TRBD1. The CDR3 contains 14 residues. CDR1 is GTSNPN and CDR2 is SVGIG in the germline V gene (reference sequence). Trimming removed 4 bases from V and 5 bases from J; junction bases left unmatched: 10. CDR3 loop: CAWTPDRASYGYTF. For the CDR3, the DNA is TGTGCCTGGACTCCCGACAGGGCTTCATATGGCTACACCTTC.

This chain uses TRBV7-3 with TRBJ1-1; TRBD1 is a possible D gene (5 bases). Trimming pared 5 bases from V and 1 base from J, leaving 11 bases between. Germline V gene lookup returns CDR1 SGHTA and CDR2 FQGTGA. The CDR3 spans 14 residues. CDR3 nucleotides: TGTGCCAGCAGCCTTGGACATTCGAACACTGAAGCTTTCTTT. Amino acid sequence: CASSLGHSNTEAFF.

The CDR3 sequence: CASSKQGVSSNEQFF. The CDR3 DNA sequence: TGTGCCAGTAGCAAACAGGGGGTTAGTTCCAATGAGCAGTTCTTC. J is TRBJ2-1 and V is TRBV19, with 8 bases matching TRBD1. CDR3 length: 15 amino acids. CDR1 LNHDA and CDR2 SQIVND come from the germline V gene (reference sequence). Germline trimming cut 6 bases from V and 6 bases from J; bases unmatched to any gene: 10.

The V call is TRBV2, the J call TRBJ2-6, with D possibly matching TRBD2 (5 bases). Germline V gives CDR1 SNHLY, CDR2 FYNNEI. The CDR3 sequence is 15 residues long. The V gene lost 0 bases and the J gene lost 4 bases, with 7 bases spanning the gap. The CDR3 loop is CASSEARGGANVLTF. The CDR3 DNA is TGTGCCAGCAGTGAAGCCCGCGGGGGGGCCAACGTCCTGACTTTC.

The chain employs TRBV5-1 and TRBJ2-3; TRBD2 matches at 13 bases. CDR3 length equals 17 residues. Trimming removed 3 bases from V and 1 base from J; junction bases left unmatched: 5. Germline V CDR1 and CDR2: SGHRS, YFSETQ. The DNA for the CDR3 is TGCGCCAGCAGCTCTAGGACTAGCGGGAGTGGCACAGATACGCAGTATTTT. This sequence encodes CASSSRTSGSGTDTQYF.

With respect to this clone: The sample contains more than one DNA sequence encoding this CDR3. V is TRBV29-1 and J is TRBJ2-3, with 11 bases lining up with TRBD2. Germline trimming cut 1 base from V and 6 bases from J; bases unmatched to any gene: 21. CDR1 and CDR2 (germline): SQVTM, ANQGSEA. The CDR3 totals 20 residues. In DNA form, the CDR3 reads TGCAGCGTTGAAGGTACCGGGACTAGCGGAGAATCCACATTTTTGGATACGCAGTATTTT. Protein product: CSVEGTGTSGESTFLDTQYF.

The V gene is TRBV30, the J gene TRBJ2-3, with a weak D call TRBD2 (7 bases). The CDR3 runs 14 residues. With 8 bases removed from V and 1 base from J, the gap between germline ends came to 16 bases. The germline V gene has CDR1 GTSNPN and CDR2 SVGIG (reference sequence). CDR3 nucleotide sequence: TGTGCCGGGGCCGGCGGGGGCCGCACAGATACGCAGTATTTT. It specifies CAGAGGGRTDTQYF.

This clone showed up just a few times. The chain joins TRBV30 to TRBJ2-5; the D is unclear. This CDR3 spans 11 amino acids. Germline values: CDR1 GTSNPN, CDR2 SVGIG (reference sequence). Trimming left V 3 bases short and J 5 bases short, with 7 bases between. The CDR3: CAWSGWETQYF. Here the CDR3 DNA reads TGTGCCTGGAGCGGGTGGGAGACCCAGTACTTC. The complete variable domain, with remaining parts taken from reference TRBV30 and TRBJ2-5, reads SQTIHQWPATLVQPVGSPLSLECTVEGTSNPNLYWYRQAAGRGLQLLFYSVGIGQISSEVPQNLSASRPQDRQFILSSKKLLLSDSGFYLCAWSGWETQYFGPGTRLLVL.

This chain uses TRBV10-3 with TRBJ2-2, with 9 bases fitting TRBD1. Trimming removed 6 bases from V and 1 base from J; junction bases left unmatched: 0. The CDR3 runs 14 residues. Germline V CDR1 and CDR2: ENHRY, SYGVKD. The CDR3 region is CAIRGQGNTGELFF. The CDR3 nucleotides are TGTGCCATCAGGGGACAGGGGAACACCGGGGAGCTGTTTTTT.

This clone was detected once. This chain uses TRBV9 with TRBJ2-5, with 8 bases lining up with TRBD2. Unmatched junction bases numbered 15, after V lost 0 bases and J lost 8 bases. This CDR3 spans 17 amino acids. Germline CDR1 reads SGDLS; CDR2 reads YYNGEE. CDR3 region: CASSVATGSGRGGTQYF. Here the CDR3 DNA reads TGTGCCAGCAGCGTAGCTACGGGGAGCGGGAGAGGGGGAACCCAGTACTTC.

The genes are TRBV4-2 and TRBJ1-2; D is perhaps TRBD1 (5 bases). This CDR3 spans 14 amino acids. Trimming removed 4 bases from V and 5 bases from J, with 14 bases in between. Germline V gives CDR1 LGHNA, CDR2 YNFKEQ. The CDR3 DNA sequence: TGTGCCAGCAGCCGGGGGGGTCCTGAGTATGGCTACACCTTC. As protein: CASSRGGPEYGYTF.

The V gene is TRBV6-4, the J gene TRBJ2-1, with 8 bases identical to TRBD2. V was clipped by 5 bases and J by 10 bases; unmatched bases: 13. The germline V gene encodes CDR1 MRHNA and CDR2 SNTAGT. CDR3 length: 15 residues. DNA for the CDR3: TGTGCCAGCAGTTTTACTAGCGGATCGGGAGAGGAGCAGTTCTTC. Its translation is CASSFTSGSGEEQFF.

V and J are TRBV15 and TRBJ2-5; TRBD1 might be the D (5 bases). This CDR3 is 15 amino acids long. Germline V lookup: CDR1 LNHNV, CDR2 YYDKDF (reference sequence). Trimming left V 0 bases short and J 5 bases short, with 13 bases between. CDR3 region: CATSRDLQGKETQYF. CDR3 bases: TGTGCCACCAGCAGAGATCTTCAGGGTAAGGAGACCCAGTACTTC.